The clone carrying this T cell receptor beta chain was observed at least ten times. TCRdb reprocessed the RT-PCR reads via MiXCR and lists one record per CDR3 protein. Of about 230,000 distinct CDR3 sequences listed, 12% to 15% are singletons. This specimen belongs to a study of patients and donors after allogeneic stem cell transplantation. Material for sequencing was blood, either unsorted or a sorted T cell fraction (not recorded which). The clonotype originates from a human donor who was either an allogeneic HSCT recipient or a stem cell or donor lymphocyte infusion donor (not recorded which). It is not recorded whose cells these are; they may come from a transplant donor.

For the CDR3, the DNA is TGTGCCAGCAGATCAGGACACGAGCAGTACTTC. Amino acids: CASRSGHEQYF. This chain links TRBV28 with TRBJ2-7; D gene unclear. V lost 6 bases, J lost 5 bases, and 8 bases lay in between. This CDR3 is 11 amino acids long. Germline V gene sequence: CDR1 MDHEN, CDR2 SYDVKM.